Below are 17 T cell receptor beta chains sequenced from a single sample in a study of blood T cell repertoires in COVID-19. Only in-frame clones appear in the TCRdb table, and some are missing; sequencing was by immunoSEQ multiplex PCR. The sample lists around 700,000 clones; around 90% were seen once. Sequencing was performed on peripheral blood. The receptors come from a woman between 18 and 29 years old with acute or convalescent COVID-19.

This clone has just one count. J is TRBJ1-2 and V is TRBV6-2 or TRBV6-3, with D unclear. The CDR3 runs to 15 residues. With 2 bases removed from V and 0 bases from J, the gap between germline ends came to 10 bases. Germline assignment: CDR1 MNHEY and CDR2 SVGEGT. The CDR3 nucleotides read TGTGCCAGCAGTTACGGGAGAGTCGCTAACTATGGCTACACCTTC. It yields the protein CASSYGRVANYGYTF.

In this sample, this clone turned up once. V and J are TRBV4-2 and TRBJ1-1; no clear D. The CDR3 loop spans 12 amino acids. CDR1 LGHNA and CDR2 YNFKEQ come from the germline V gene. Trimming cost V 6 bases and J 0 bases, with 5 bases left between them. CDR3 region: CASRQLNTEAFF. In DNA form, the CDR3 reads TGTGCCAGCAGACAGCTGAACACTGAAGCTTTCTTT.

The chain joins TRBV7-9 to TRBJ1-1, with unresolved D. This CDR3 is built from 14 residues. The germline gives CDR1 SEHNR, CDR2 FQNEAQ (reference sequence). V lost 5 bases and J lost 4, with 14 bases in between. The CDR3 loop reads CASSQPGPGTEAFF. The DNA for the CDR3 is TGTGCCAGCAGCCAACCCGGCCCGGGCACTGAAGCTTTCTTT.

This rearrangement joins TRBV24-1 to TRBJ2-1, with D unresolved. Trimming cost V 0 bases and J 2 bases, with 10 bases left between them. This CDR3 spans 16 amino acids. Per germline, CDR1 KGHDR and CDR2 SFDVKD. CDR3 DNA: TGTGCCACCAGTGATTTGGAGCCCGCTACCTACAATGAGCAGTTCTTC. It codes for CATSDLEPATYNEQFF.

This chain uses TRBV27 with TRBJ1-1; D possibly corresponds to TRBD1 (6 bases). Germline loops: CDR1 MNHEY, CDR2 SMNVEV (reference sequence). The CDR3 contains 14 residues. V shed 5 bases and J shed 3 bases, with 13 bases lying between them. CDR3: CASSLKHRDTEAFF. In DNA form, the CDR3 reads TGTGCCAGCAGTCTAAAACACAGGGACACTGAAGCTTTCTTT.

This clone was observed a single time. The rearrangement joins TRBV27 to TRBJ2-1; 7 bases align to TRBD1. This CDR3 has 14 residues. Per germline, CDR1 MNHEY and CDR2 SMNVEV (reference sequence). The V gene end was trimmed by 6 bases and the J gene end by 5 bases; junction bases not matched to a gene: 7. The CDR3 sequence is CASRRAGTDNEQFF. In DNA, the CDR3 is TGTGCCAGCAGACGGGCCGGGACAGACAATGAGCAGTTCTTC.

This clone occurred once. V is TRBV19 and J is TRBJ1-2, with 9 bases fitting TRBD1. V was clipped by 3 bases and J by 6 bases; unmatched bases: 11. The CDR3 runs 16 residues. The germline V gene has CDR1 LNHDA and CDR2 SQIVND (reference sequence). CDR3 coding DNA: TGTGCCAGTAGTATGGTCCGGGACAGGGATATCAATGGCTACACCTTC. It translates to CASSMVRDRDINGYTF.

The chain employs TRBV11-3 and TRBJ2-2; 11 bases are a match to TRBD2. The V segment lost 4 bases and the J segment 0 bases; nucleotides outside the gene matches: 7. Germline V gene sequence: CDR1 SGHNT, CDR2 YENEEA. The CDR3 runs 18 residues. This chain's CDR3 is CASSSNSGGASNTGELFF. The CDR3 DNA is TGTGCCAGCAGCTCAAATAGCGGGGGGGCTTCGAACACCGGGGAGCTGTTTTTT.

The V call is TRBV29-1, the J call TRBJ2-1; D is uncertain. Trimming pared 7 bases from V and 8 bases from J, leaving 15 bases between. CDR3 length: 12 residues. Germline CDR1 SQVTM, CDR2 ANQGSEA. The CDR3: CSAVPGFDEQFF. CDR3 nucleotides: TGCAGCGCCGTCCCGGGTTTTGATGAGCAGTTCTTC.

This clone was recorded once. The rearrangement links TRBV19 to TRBJ2-7, with a tentative D call TRBD1 (7 bases). Per germline, CDR1 LNHDA and CDR2 SQIVND (reference sequence). This CDR3 region has 14 residues. Trimming left V 5 bases short and J 3 bases short, with 14 bases between. CDR3 nucleotides: TGTGCCAGTAGTCGATACAGGGGACTCTACGAGCAGTACTTC. It codes for CASSRYRGLYEQYF.

The chain has TRBV7-8 and TRBJ1-2; D not certain. The V end was cut by 1 base, the J end by 5 bases, with 20 bases between. This CDR3 spans 17 amino acids. Germline CDR1 and CDR2: SGHVS and FQNEAQ. For the CDR3, the DNA is TGTGCCAGCAGCTTAGGCTGGCGGACGCCCGGAGGGTATGGCTACACCTTC. This translates into CASSLGWRTPGGYGYTF.

In regard to this clone: It is unclear where the CDR3 begins or ends on the DNA, so no DNA is shown, and the CDR3 is as TCRdb lists it. The genes are TRBV19 and TRBJ2-2; TRBD2, the D gene given by the table, was not confirmed from the DNA. The CDR3 is 16 residues long, ends included. The germline gives CDR1 LNHDA, CDR2 SQIVND (reference sequence). CDR3 region: CASTSGLAGDGGELFF.

The gene calls are TRBV5-1 and TRBJ2-3; 14 bases agree with TRBD2. The length of the CDR3 is 17 residues. V gave up 4 bases and J gave up 1 base; unmatched junction bases: 5. CDR1 and CDR2 from the germline V gene are SGHRS and YFSETQ. Here the CDR3 DNA reads TGCGCCAGCAGCCAGGGACTAGCGGGGGCCCGCACAGATACGCAGTATTTT. This codes for CASSQGLAGARTDTQYF.

The J gene is TRBJ2-7, the V gene TRBV30, with TRBD1 as a possible D gene (5 bases). V lost 5 bases and J lost 6, with 14 bases in between. The CDR3 loop spans 12 amino acids. CDR1 is GTSNPN, CDR2 SVGIG, per germline (reference sequence). The CDR3 DNA reads TGTGCCTGGGGGGCCGAATCGGCCGAGCAGTACTTC. Translation gives CAWGAESAEQYF.

The chain carries TRBV11-1 and TRBJ1-1, with 7 bases fitting TRBD1. Germline lookup yields CDR1 SGHAT and CDR2 FQDESV (reference sequence). This CDR3 is 14 amino acids long. With V trimmed by 5 bases and J by 1 base, 4 bases remained unmatched. The CDR3 reads CASSPDRENTEAFF. In nucleotides, the CDR3 is TGTGCCAGCAGCCCAGACAGGGAGAACACTGAAGCTTTCTTT.

The chain uses TRBV12-3 or TRBV12-4 and TRBJ1-1; D remains ambiguous. This CDR3 comprises 13 residues. V lost 3 bases and J lost 1, with 6 bases in between. CDR3 sequence: CASSFSSNTEAFF. DNA for the CDR3: TGTGCCAGCAGTTTTAGCTCGAACACTGAAGCTTTCTTT.

This clone was seen just once. The rearrangement uses TRBV23-1 and TRBJ1-1, with 7 bases aligning to TRBD1. TRBV23-1 carries the ORF label, with uncertain function. Trimming cost V 4 bases and J 1 base; bases outside gene matches: 18. CDR3 length: 19 residues. The CDR3 DNA reads TGCGCCAGCAGTCCCCTTAGACAGGGATCCTTGGATGAGAACACTGAAGCTTTCTTT. Protein: CASSPLRQGSLDENTEAFF.